This TCR beta chain was sequenced during a study of T-cell reconstitution after alpha-beta-depleted transplantation in children. Germline CDR1 is ENHRY and CDR2 is SYGVKD. This CDR3 comprises 15 residues. V shed 2 bases, J shed 4 bases, and the junction held 2 bases outside the gene matches. Preparation of the TCRbeta library was carried out with unique molecular identifiers. TCRdb ran MiXCR on the PCR reads and lists one entry per CDR3 protein. In the table there are about 640,000 distinct CDR3 sequences, over 15% of which are singletons. The receptor's source is a human donor who donated a stem cell graft to a child with acute myeloid leukemia. Sequencing was performed on PBMCs from the stem cell graft donor, taken from the stem cell graft. This chain uses TRBV10-3 with TRBJ1-5; 10 bases fit TRBD1. For the CDR3, the DNA is TGTGCCATCAGTGAGGGGGACAGGGGAAATCAGCCCCAGCATTTT. This translates into CAISEGDRGNQPQHF.